The clone carrying this T cell receptor (beta chain) is classed as medium-sized. The data originate from a study of spatial heterogeneity in lung cancer. Study-level background: Alpha-chain sequences were consistently detected in smaller numbers than beta-chain sequences.

This CDR3 is built from 17 residues. Germline CDR1 is SGDLS and CDR2 is YYNGEE. The V segment lost 3 bases and the J segment 1 base; nucleotides outside the gene matches: 10. One entry per CDR3 protein results from TCRdb running MiXCR on the 5' RACE reads. There are approximately 2,500 distinct CDR3 sequences in the sample; just under 2% occur only once, and 15% to 20% lies in the top ten. Time point: sample taken at primary tumor resection. There were 72 donors, all of them untreated patients with early-stage non-small cell lung cancer. The chain uses TRBV9 and TRBJ1-2, with 9 nucleotides matching TRBD1. The sequenced sample was normal lung tissue next to the tumor, obtained at surgery. The TCR sequence derives from a male donor with early-stage non-small cell lung cancer. CDR3 DNA: TGTGCCAGCAGCGCAACCGGACAGGGGCGTTGTAACTATGGCTACACCTTC. The encoded protein is CASSATGQGRCNYGYTF.